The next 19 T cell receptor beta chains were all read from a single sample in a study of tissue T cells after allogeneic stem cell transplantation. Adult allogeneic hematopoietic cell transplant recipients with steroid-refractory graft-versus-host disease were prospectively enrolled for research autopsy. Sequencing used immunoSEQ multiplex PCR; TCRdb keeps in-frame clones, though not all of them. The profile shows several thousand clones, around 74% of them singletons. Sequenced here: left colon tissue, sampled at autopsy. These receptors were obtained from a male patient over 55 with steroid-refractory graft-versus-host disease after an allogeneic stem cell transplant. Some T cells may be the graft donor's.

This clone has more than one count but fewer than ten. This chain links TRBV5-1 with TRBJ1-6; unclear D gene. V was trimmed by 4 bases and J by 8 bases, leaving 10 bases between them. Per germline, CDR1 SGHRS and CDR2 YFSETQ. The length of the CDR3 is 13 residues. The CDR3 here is CASSANSDSPLHF. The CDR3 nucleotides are TGCGCCAGCAGCGCGAATTCGGATTCACCCCTCCACTTT.

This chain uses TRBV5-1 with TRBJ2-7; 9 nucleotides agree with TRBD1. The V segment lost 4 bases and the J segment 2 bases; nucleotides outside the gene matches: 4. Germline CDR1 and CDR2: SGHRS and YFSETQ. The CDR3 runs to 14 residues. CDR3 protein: CASSIGQGPYEQYF. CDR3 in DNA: TGCGCCAGCAGCATCGGACAGGGGCCCTACGAGCAGTACTTC.

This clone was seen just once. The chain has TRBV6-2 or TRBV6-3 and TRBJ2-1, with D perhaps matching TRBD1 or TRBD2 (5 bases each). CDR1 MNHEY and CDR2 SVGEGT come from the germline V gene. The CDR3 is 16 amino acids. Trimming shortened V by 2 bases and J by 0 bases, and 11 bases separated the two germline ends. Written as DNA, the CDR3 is TGTGCCAGCAGTTACCCGGGACGGAGCTCCTACAATGAGCAGTTCTTC. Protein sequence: CASSYPGRSSYNEQFF.

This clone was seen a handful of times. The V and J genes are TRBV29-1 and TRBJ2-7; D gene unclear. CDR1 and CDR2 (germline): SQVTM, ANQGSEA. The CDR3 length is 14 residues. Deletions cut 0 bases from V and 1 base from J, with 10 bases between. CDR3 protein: CSVEDFTDSYEQYF. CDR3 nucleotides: TGCAGCGTTGAAGATTTTACGGATTCCTACGAGCAGTACTTC.

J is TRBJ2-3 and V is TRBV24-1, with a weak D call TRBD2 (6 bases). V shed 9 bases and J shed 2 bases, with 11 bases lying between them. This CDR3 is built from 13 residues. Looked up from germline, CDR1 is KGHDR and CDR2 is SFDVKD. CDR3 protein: CATGLAITDTQYF. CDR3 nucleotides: TGTGCCACCGGTCTAGCGATCACAGATACGCAGTATTTT.

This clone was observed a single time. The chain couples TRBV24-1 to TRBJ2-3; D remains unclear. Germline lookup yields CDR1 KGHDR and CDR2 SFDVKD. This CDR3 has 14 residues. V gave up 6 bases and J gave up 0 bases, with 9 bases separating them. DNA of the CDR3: TGTGCCACCAGTTCCGGACCGAGCACAGATACGCAGTATTTT. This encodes CATSSGPSTDTQYF.

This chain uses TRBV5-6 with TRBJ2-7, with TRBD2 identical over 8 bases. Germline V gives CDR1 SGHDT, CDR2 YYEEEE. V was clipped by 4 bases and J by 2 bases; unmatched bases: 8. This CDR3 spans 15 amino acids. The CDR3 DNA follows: TGTGCCAGCAGCGGGGTAAGCGGGGGAGCCTACGAGCAGTACTTC. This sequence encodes CASSGVSGGAYEQYF.

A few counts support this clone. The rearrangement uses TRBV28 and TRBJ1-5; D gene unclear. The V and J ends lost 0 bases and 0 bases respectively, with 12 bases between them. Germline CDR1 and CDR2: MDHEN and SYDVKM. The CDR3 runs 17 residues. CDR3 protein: CASSLWLGPHSNQPQHF. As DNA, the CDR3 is TGTGCCAGCAGTTTATGGCTAGGCCCTCATAGCAATCAGCCCCAGCATTTT. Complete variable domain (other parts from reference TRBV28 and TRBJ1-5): DVKVTQSSRYLVKRTGEKVFLECVQDMDHENMFWYRQDPGLGLRLIYFSYDVKMKEKGDIPEGYSVSREKKERFSLILESASTNQTSMYLCASSLWLGPHSNQPQHFGDGTRLSIL.

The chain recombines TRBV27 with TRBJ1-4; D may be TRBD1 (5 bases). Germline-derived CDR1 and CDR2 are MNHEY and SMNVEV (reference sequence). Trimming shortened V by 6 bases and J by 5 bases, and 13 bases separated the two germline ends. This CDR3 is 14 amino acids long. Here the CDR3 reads CASRRGGQNEKLFF. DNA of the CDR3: TGTGCCAGCAGGCGGGGGGGTCAAAATGAAAAACTGTTTTTT. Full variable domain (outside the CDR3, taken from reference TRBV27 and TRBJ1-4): EAQVTQNPRYLITVTGKKLTVTCSQNMNHEYMSWYRQDPGLGLRQIYYSMNVEVTDKGDVPEGYKVSRKEKRNFPLILESPSPNQTSLYFCASRRGGQNEKLFFGSGTQLSVL.

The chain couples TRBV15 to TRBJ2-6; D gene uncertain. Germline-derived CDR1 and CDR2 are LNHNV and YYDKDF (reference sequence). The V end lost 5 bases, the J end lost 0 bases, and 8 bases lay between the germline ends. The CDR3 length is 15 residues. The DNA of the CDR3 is TGTGCCACCAGCGGACCGAGCTCTGGGGCCAACGTCCTGACTTTC. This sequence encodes CATSGPSSGANVLTF.

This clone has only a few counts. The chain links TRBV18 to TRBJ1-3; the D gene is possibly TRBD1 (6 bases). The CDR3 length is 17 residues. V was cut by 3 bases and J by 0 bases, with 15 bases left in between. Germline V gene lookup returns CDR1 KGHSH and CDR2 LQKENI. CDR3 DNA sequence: TGTGCCAGCTCACCGCCCTCGGGGGGGCTCTCTGGAAACACCATATATTTT. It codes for CASSPPSGGLSGNTIYF.

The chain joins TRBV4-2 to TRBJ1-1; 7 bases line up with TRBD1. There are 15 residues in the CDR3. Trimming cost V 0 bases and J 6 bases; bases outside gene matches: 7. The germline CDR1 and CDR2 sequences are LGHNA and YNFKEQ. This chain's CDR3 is CASSQDQGEGAEAFF. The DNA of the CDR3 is TGTGCCAGCAGCCAAGATCAGGGGGAGGGCGCTGAAGCTTTCTTT.

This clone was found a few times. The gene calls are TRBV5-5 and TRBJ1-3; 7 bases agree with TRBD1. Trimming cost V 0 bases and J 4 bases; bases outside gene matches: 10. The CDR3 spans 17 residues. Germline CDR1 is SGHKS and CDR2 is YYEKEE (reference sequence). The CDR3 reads CASSLGIKGAAGNTIYF. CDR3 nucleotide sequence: TGTGCCAGCAGCTTGGGGATAAAGGGGGCCGCCGGAAACACCATATATTTT.

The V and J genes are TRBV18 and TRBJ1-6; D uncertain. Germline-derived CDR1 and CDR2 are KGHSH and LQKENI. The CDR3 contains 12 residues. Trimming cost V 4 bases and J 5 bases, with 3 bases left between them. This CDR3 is CASSRNNSPLHF. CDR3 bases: TGTGCCAGCTCACGGAATAATTCACCCCTCCACTTT.

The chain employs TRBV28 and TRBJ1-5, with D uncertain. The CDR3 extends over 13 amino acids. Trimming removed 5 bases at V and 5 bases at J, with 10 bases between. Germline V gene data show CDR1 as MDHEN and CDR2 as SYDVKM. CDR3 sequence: CASSPSVYQPQHF. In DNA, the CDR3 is TGTGCCAGCAGTCCGTCGGTCTATCAGCCCCAGCATTTT.

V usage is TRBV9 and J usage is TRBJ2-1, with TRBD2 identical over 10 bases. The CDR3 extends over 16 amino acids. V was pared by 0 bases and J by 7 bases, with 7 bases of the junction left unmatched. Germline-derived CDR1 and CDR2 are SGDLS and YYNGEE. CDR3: CASSVVISGGRNEQFF. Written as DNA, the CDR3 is TGTGCCAGCAGCGTAGTTATTAGCGGGGGGAGGAATGAGCAGTTCTTC.

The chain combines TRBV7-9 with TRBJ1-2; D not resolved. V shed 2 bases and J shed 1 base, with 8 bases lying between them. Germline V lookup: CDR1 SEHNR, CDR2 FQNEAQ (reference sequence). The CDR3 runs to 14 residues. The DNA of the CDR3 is TGTGCCAGCAGCTTAATAGGGATTAACTATGGCTACACCTTC. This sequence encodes CASSLIGINYGYTF.

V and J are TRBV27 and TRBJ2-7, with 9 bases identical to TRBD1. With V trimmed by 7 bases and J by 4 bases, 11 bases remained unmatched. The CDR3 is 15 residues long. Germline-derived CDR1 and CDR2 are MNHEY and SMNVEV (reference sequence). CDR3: CASNTRDRALYEQYF. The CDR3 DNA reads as TGTGCCAGCAATACCCGGGACAGGGCTTTGTACGAGCAGTACTTC.

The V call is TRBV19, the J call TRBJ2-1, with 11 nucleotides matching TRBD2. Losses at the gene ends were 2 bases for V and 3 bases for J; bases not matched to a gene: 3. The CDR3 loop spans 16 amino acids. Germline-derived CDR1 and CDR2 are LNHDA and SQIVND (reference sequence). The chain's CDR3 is CASSIQTSGVYNEQFF. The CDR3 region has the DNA TGTGCCAGTAGTATACAGACTAGCGGGGTCTACAATGAGCAGTTCTTC.